The present T cell receptor beta chain was sequenced within a study of blood T cells in healthy people across ages. Findings of the study overall: Naive T cell percentage by flow cytometry tracked strongly with beta diversity.

Trimming stripped 6 bases from V and 3 bases from J, with 10 bases between. The germline CDR1 and CDR2 sequences are MDHEN and SYDVKM. The CDR3 sequence is 13 residues long. Through a sample-barcoded 5' primer and a J-beta primer mix, a second PCR was run for roughly 7 to 12 cycles. Each cDNA molecule received a tag from a template-switch adaptor that had 12 random nucleotides. One entry per CDR3 protein results from TCRdb running MiXCR on the 5' RACE reads. The data hold 850,000 to 1,000,000 distinct CDR3 sequences, with approximately 50% observed a single time. As concerns this clonotype: Its antigen is undetermined.

The J gene is TRBJ2-3, the V gene TRBV28; D is unclear. The receptor's source is a woman aged 55-70 years in good health. The sample comprised blood. The CDR3 is CASSLIPTDTQYF. The CDR3 DNA reads TGTGCCAGCAGCCTAATTCCGACAGATACGCAGTATTTT.